The sequence of this T cell receptor beta chain was determined in a study of blood T cell repertoires in COVID-19. Between the trimmed V and J ends, which lost 0 bases and 4 bases, there was a span of 10 bases. There are 15 residues in the CDR3. Germline CDR1 is SGHKS and CDR2 is YYEKEE (reference sequence). Libraries were prepared by immunoSEQ multiplex PCR; TCRdb keeps only in-frame clonotypes and omits some of them. The sample consists of some 200,000 clones, roughly 86% of them appearing once. This sequence joins TRBV5-5 and TRBJ1-4; TRBD1 is a possible D gene (5 bases). The sample consisted of peripheral blood. The TCR originated in a man aged 40-50 years with active or convalescent COVID-19. This CDR3 reads CASSLGSGGNEKLFF. The CDR3, as DNA: TGTGCCAGCAGCTTGGGCAGCGGGGGTAATGAAAAACTGTTTTTT.